This paragraph reports one TCR beta chain. Its antigen is unknown. Germline assignment: CDR1 SGDLS and CDR2 YYNGEE. V was pared by 1 base and J by 3 bases, with 19 bases between. The CDR3 has 17 amino acids. This sample is drawn from a study of monozygotic twins with cystic fibrosis. Overall study: Approximately 3.2 micrograms of fragmented DNA underwent roughly 15 PCR cycles for library preparation. Broader study findings: The repertoire was suggested to be naive-dominated, clonality median roughly 0.0093. Co-twins had the most similar V usage for 13 of 16 pairs, J for 8.

Repertoires were generated with immunoSEQ multiplex PCR, while TCRdb's copy carries only in-frame clones and drops some. The table includes approximately 32,000 clones, 95% to 98% detected once. The TCR comes from a girl under 10 years old with cystic fibrosis. J is TRBJ1-1 and V is TRBV9, with a tentative D call TRBD1 (5 bases). Sequencing was carried out using blood. The CDR3 sequence is CASSVSPHEGPDTEAFF. Written as DNA, the CDR3 is TGTGCCAGCAGCGTAAGCCCCCATGAGGGGCCGGACACTGAAGCTTTCTTT.